Listed below are T cell receptor beta chains from one sample, sequenced in a study of response to subunit inactivated influenza vaccine. A single record per CDR3 protein comes from TCRdb applying MiXCR to the RT-PCR reads. The sample contains 450,000 to 700,000 distinct CDR3 sequences, approximately 15% of which appear only once. Sequencing was performed on PBMCs from blood, taken roughly 12 days after vaccination. These receptors were taken from a middle-aged man who received an inactivated influenza vaccine. Each CDR3 is given with its conserved first and last residue. The order of the fields is clone size, D gene, J gene, V gene, CDR3 protein, CDR3 DNA. The D gene is left open where the match is weak. Size is omitted from some rows. Given values are once, few, many or a class for expanded clones.

size: few; D: -; J: TRBJ2-7; V: TRBV4-2; CDR3: CASSQEPGPLRALSSYEQYF; DNA: TGTGCCAGCAGCCAAGAGCCGGGACCCCTTCGCGCCTTGAGCTCCTACGAGCAGTACTTC
size: many; D: -; J: TRBJ2-7; V: TRBV12-3/TRBV12-4; CDR3: CASSSIYEQYF; DNA: TGTGCCAGCAGCTCTATCTACGAGCAGTACTTC
size: -; D: -; J: TRBJ2-4; V: TRBV5-6; CDR3: CASSQGSLAKNIQYF; DNA: TGTGCCAGCAGCCAGGGGAGCTTAGCCAAAAACATTCAGTACTTC
size: few; D: TRBD1; J: TRBJ2-2; V: TRBV29-1; CDR3: CSVPLSGTERTGELFF; DNA: TGCAGCGTCCCACTTTCCGGGACAGAGAGAACCGGGGAGCTGTTTTTT
size: few; D: -; J: TRBJ1-1; V: TRBV5-6; CDR3: CASSLVEFSSEAFF; DNA: TGTGCCAGCAGCTTGGTGGAATTCTCTTCTGAAGCTTTCTTT
size: few; D: -; J: TRBJ2-7; V: TRBV6-5; CDR3: CASSYGRKETYEQYF; DNA: TGTGCCAGCAGTTACGGTCGCAAGGAGACCTACGAGCAGTACTTC
size: -; D: TRBD1; J: TRBJ1-6; V: TRBV11-2; CDR3: CASSSYSRGTGESPLHF; DNA: TGTGCCAGCAGCTCCTATTCCCGAGGGACAGGAGAATCACCCCTCCACTTT
size: few; D: -; J: TRBJ2-7; V: TRBV6-1; CDR3: CASRSMAGTFYEQYF; DNA: TGTGCCAGCAGGTCCATGGCGGGAACCTTCTACGAGCAGTACTTC
size: many; D: TRBD2; J: TRBJ2-1; V: TRBV9; CDR3: CASSPLTSGPYNEQFF; DNA: TGTGCCAGCAGCCCACTGACTAGCGGGCCTTACAATGAGCAGTTCTTC
size: -; D: TRBD1; J: TRBJ2-2; V: TRBV5-1; CDR3: CASSITGGANTGELFF; DNA: TGCGCCAGCAGCATTACAGGGGGCGCGAACACCGGGGAGCTGTTTTTT
size: -; D: TRBD2; J: TRBJ2-3; V: TRBV20-1; CDR3: CSADRLAGSTDTQYF; DNA: TGCAGTGCTGATAGACTAGCGGGTAGCACAGATACGCAGTATTTT
size: -; D: -; J: TRBJ2-7; V: TRBV5-1; CDR3: CASSLDSRGGREQYF; DNA: TGCGCCAGCAGCTTGGACTCACGAGGAGGCCGGGAGCAGTACTTC
size: few; D: TRBD1; J: TRBJ1-1; V: TRBV3-1; CDR3: CASSQVTGEAFF; DNA: TGTGCCAGCAGCCAAGTGACAGGGGAAGCTTTCTTT
size: -; D: -; J: TRBJ2-7; V: TRBV20-1; CDR3: CSARDARGHEQYF; DNA: TGCAGTGCTAGAGATGCCAGGGGACACGAGCAGTACTTC
size: many; D: TRBD1; J: TRBJ2-5; V: TRBV7-2; CDR3: CASSLHRGAVGETQYF; DNA: TGTGCCAGCAGCTTACACAGGGGAGCAGTTGGAGAGACCCAGTACTTC
size: few; D: -; J: TRBJ2-2; V: TRBV29-1; CDR3: CSVQGGAGELFF; DNA: TGCAGCGTCCAAGGGGGGGCCGGGGAGCTGTTTTTT
size: -; D: -; J: TRBJ2-7; V: TRBV2; CDR3: CASRSQLYEQYF; DNA: TGTGCCAGCAGGTCCCAACTCTACGAGCAGTACTTC
size: few; D: -; J: TRBJ1-6; V: TRBV10-3; CDR3: CAISPGRESPLHF; DNA: TGTGCCATCAGTCCCGGCAGGGAATCACCCCTCCACTTT
size: few; D: -; J: TRBJ2-5; V: TRBV4-1; CDR3: CASSQGGRPIGETQYF; DNA: TGCGCCAGCAGCCAAGGAGGACGGCCCATTGGGGAGACCCAGTACTTC
size: -; D: TRBD2; J: TRBJ2-7; V: TRBV29-1; CDR3: CSVVVLAGSAEQYF; DNA: TGCAGCGTTGTCGTACTAGCGGGATCGGCCGAGCAGTACTTC
size: many; D: TRBD1; J: TRBJ2-2; V: TRBV5-1; CDR3: CASMDSGQGGTGELFF; DNA: TGCGCCAGCATGGACTCGGGACAGGGGGGAACCGGGGAGCTGTTTTTT
size: -; D: -; J: TRBJ1-2; V: TRBV10-3; CDR3: CAISEVRNYGYTF; DNA: TGTGCCATCAGTGAGGTCCGGAACTATGGCTACACCTTC
size: few; D: -; J: TRBJ1-6; V: TRBV7-6; CDR3: CASSFRDYGSPLHF; DNA: TGTGCCAGCAGCTTCCGGGACTATGGTTCACCCCTCCACTTT
size: few; D: -; J: TRBJ1-3; V: TRBV29-1; CDR3: CSVALRRSGNTIYF; DNA: TGCAGCGTTGCGCTAAGGAGATCTGGAAACACCATATATTTT
size: -; D: -; J: TRBJ2-7; V: TRBV15; CDR3: CATSRERGTYEQYF; DNA: TGTGCCACCAGCAGAGAGAGGGGGACCTACGAGCAGTACTTC
size: few; D: -; J: TRBJ2-1; V: TRBV5-1; CDR3: CASSLSFNEQFF; DNA: TGCGCCAGCAGCTTGTCTTTCAATGAGCAGTTCTTC
size: -; D: TRBD1; J: TRBJ2-7; V: TRBV29-1; CDR3: CSVEGQGAIYEQYF; DNA: TGCAGCGTTGAAGGACAGGGGGCAATCTACGAGCAGTACTTC
size: few; D: TRBD1; J: TRBJ1-1; V: TRBV28; CDR3: CASSLRGHGTEAFF; DNA: TGTGCCAGCAGTTTGAGGGGGCATGGCACTGAAGCTTTCTTT
size: few; D: -; J: TRBJ2-2; V: TRBV2; CDR3: CASSEMKGGELFF; DNA: TGTGCCAGCAGCGAGATGAAGGGCGGGGAGCTGTTTTTT
size: few; D: -; J: TRBJ2-5; V: TRBV29-1; CDR3: CSVDGRQETQYF; DNA: TGCAGCGTTGACGGCAGGCAAGAGACCCAGTACTTC
size: -; D: -; J: TRBJ2-3; V: TRBV25-1; CDR3: CASLDTGSTDTQYF; DNA: TGTGCCAGCTTGGACACGGGTAGCACAGATACGCAGTATTTT
size: -; D: -; J: TRBJ2-3; V: TRBV4-1; CDR3: CASSPQPGHNTDTQYF; DNA: TGCGCCAGCAGCCCTCAACCGGGACACAACACAGATACGCAGTATTTT
size: -; D: TRBD2; J: TRBJ2-7; V: TRBV5-1; CDR3: CASSGTSGSGNEQYF; DNA: TGCGCCAGCAGCGGGACTAGCGGGAGTGGTAACGAGCAGTACTTC
size: many; D: TRBD2; J: TRBJ2-3; V: TRBV6-2/TRBV6-3; CDR3: CASRKGLAGVDTQYF; DNA: TGTGCCAGCAGAAAGGGACTAGCGGGAGTGGATACGCAGTATTTT
size: few; D: TRBD2; J: TRBJ2-1; V: TRBV6-2/TRBV6-3; CDR3: CASSLSGLAAVNNEQFF; DNA: TGTGCCAGCAGTCTCTCCGGACTAGCGGCAGTCAACAATGAGCAGTTCTTC